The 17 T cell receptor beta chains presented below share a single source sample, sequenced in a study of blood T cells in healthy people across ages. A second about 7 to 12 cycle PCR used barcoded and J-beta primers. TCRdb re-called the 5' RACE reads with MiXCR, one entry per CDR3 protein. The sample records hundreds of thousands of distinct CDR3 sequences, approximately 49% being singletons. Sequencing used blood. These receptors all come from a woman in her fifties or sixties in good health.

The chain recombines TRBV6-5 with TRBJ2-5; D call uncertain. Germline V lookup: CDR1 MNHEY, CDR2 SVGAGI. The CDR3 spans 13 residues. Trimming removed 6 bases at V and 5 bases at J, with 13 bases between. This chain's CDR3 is CASSRGPGETQYF. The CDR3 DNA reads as TGTGCCAGCAGCCGAGGCCCTGGGGAGACCCAGTACTTC.

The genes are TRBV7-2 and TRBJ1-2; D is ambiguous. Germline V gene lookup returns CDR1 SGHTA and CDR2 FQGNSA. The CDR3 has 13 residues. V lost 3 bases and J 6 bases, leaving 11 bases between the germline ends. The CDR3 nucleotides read TGTGCCAGCAGCTTTTACAGCTCCGATGGCTACACCTTC. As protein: CASSFYSSDGYTF.

CDR3 loop: CASSRRPGDRNEQFF. The CDR3 DNA reads as TGTGCCAGCAGCCGCAGGCCAGGGGATCGCAATGAGCAGTTCTTC. The genes are TRBV6-2 or TRBV6-3 and TRBJ2-1; weak D call: TRBD1 (6 bases). Trimming cost V 6 bases and J 6 bases, with 18 bases left between them. The CDR3 is made up of 15 amino acids. CDR1 is MNHEY and CDR2 is SVGEGT in the germline V gene.

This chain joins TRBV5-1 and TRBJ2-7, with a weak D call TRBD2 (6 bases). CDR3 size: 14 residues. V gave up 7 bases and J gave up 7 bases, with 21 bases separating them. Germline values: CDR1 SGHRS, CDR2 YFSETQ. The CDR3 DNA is TGCGCCAGCCGCCCGGGACTTCTCAATCGGGAGCAGTACTTC. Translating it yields CASRPGLLNREQYF.

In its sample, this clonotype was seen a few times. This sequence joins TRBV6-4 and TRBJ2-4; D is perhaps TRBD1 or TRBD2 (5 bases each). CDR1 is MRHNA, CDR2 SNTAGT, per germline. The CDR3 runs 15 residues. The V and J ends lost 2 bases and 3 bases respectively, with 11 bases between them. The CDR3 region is CASSDEGRGKNIQYF. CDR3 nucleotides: TGTGCCAGCAGTGACGAGGGGAGAGGCAAAAACATTCAGTACTTC.

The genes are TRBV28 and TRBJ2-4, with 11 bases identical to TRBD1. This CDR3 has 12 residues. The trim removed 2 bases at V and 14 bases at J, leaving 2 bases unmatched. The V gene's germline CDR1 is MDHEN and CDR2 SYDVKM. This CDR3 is CASSLTGQGEYF. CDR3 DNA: TGTGCCAGCAGTTTAACGGGACAGGGGGAGTACTTC.

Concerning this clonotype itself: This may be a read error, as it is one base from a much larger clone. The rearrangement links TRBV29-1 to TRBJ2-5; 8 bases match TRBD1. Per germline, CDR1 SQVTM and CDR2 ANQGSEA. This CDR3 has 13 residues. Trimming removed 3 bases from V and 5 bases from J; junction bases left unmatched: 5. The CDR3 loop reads CSVDRQGTETQYF. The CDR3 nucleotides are TGCAGCGTTGACCGACAGGGGACTGAGACCCAGTACTTC.

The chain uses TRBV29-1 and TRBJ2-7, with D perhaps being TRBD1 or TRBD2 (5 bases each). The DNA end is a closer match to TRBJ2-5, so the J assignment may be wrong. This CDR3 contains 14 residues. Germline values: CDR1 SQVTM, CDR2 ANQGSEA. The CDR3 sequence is CSVDASGTRETQYF. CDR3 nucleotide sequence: TGCAGCGTTGACGCTTCCGGGACCAGGGAGACCCAGTACTTC.

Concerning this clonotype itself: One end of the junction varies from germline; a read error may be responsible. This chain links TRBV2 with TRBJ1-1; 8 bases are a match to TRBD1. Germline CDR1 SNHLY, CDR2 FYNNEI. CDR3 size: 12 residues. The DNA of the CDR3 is TGTGCCACTCGACAGGGGAACACTGAAACTTTCTTT. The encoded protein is CATRQGNTETFF. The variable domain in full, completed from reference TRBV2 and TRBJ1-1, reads EPEVTQTPSHQVTQMGQEVILRCVPISNHLYFYWYRQILGQKVEFLVSFYNNEISEKSEIFDDQFSVERPDGSNFTLKIRSTKLEDSAMYFCATRQGNTETFFGQGTRLTVV.

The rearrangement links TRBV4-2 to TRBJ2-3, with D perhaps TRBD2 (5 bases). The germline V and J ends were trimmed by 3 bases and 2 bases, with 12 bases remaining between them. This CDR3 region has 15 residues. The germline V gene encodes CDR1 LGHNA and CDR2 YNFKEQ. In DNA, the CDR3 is TGTGCCAGCAGCCAGTCATCCCGGGACACAGATACGCAGTATTTT. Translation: CASSQSSRDTDTQYF.

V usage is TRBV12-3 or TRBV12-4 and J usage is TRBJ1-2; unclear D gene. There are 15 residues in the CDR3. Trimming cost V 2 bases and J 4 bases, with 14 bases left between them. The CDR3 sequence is CASSLSGTPVYGYTF. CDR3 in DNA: TGTGCCAGCAGTTTAAGCGGTACGCCCGTCTATGGCTACACCTTC.

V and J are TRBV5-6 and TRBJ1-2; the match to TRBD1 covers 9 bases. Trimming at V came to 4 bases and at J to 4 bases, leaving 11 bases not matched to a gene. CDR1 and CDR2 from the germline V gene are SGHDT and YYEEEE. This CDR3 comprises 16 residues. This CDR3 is CASSPGTGRIIYGYTF. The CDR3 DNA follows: TGTGCCAGCAGCCCCGGGACAGGGAGGATAATCTATGGCTACACCTTC.

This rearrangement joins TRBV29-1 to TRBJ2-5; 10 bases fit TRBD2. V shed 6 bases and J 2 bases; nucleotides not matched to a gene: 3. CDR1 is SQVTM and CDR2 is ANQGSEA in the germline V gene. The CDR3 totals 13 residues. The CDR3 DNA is TGCAGCGTCCTAGCGGGGGCACAAGAGACCCAGTACTTC. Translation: CSVLAGAQETQYF.

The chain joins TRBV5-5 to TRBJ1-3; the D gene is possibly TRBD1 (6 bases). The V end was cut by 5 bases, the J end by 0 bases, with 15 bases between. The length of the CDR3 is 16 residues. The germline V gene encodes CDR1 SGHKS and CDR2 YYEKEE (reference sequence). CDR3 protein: CASSTMPDSSGNTIYF. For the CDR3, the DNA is TGTGCCAGCAGTACGATGCCGGACAGCTCTGGAAACACCATATATTTT.

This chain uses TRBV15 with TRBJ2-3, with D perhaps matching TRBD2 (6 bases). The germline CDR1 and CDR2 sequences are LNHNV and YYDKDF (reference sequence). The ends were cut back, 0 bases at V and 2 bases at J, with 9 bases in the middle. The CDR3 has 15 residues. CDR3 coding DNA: TGTGCCACCAGCAGAGACGTAGCGGTCACAGATACGCAGTATTTT. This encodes CATSRDVAVTDTQYF.

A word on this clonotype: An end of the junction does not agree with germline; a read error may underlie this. This CDR3 reads CAGSLAGVDYEQYF. The CDR3 DNA follows: TGTGCCGGCAGCTTAGCTGGGGTTGATTACGAGCAGTACTTC. This chain connects TRBV7-9 to TRBJ2-7; no clear D gene. The CDR3 totals 14 residues. Germline V gene sequence: CDR1 SEHNR, CDR2 FQNEAQ (reference sequence).

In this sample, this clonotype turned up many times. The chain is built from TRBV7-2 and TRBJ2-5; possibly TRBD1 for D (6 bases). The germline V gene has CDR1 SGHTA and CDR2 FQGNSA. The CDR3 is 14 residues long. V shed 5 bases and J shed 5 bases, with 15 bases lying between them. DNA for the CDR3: TGTGCCAGCAGCCGGAGACAGGCATATGAGACCCAGTACTTC. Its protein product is CASSRRQAYETQYF.